The present T cell receptor beta chain was sequenced within a study of T cells after posttransplantation cyclophosphamide. Broader study findings: Later post-transplant blood repertoires were often dominated by donor CD8+ memory clones. Skin or GI-infiltrating T cells shared few TRB sequences with blood. After PTCy, TRB diversity resembled that of CNI/methotrexate controls.

To note about this clone: Its antigen is as yet unknown.

Trimming took 8 bases from V and 2 from J, leaving 13 bases between them. Germline CDR1 MDHEN, CDR2 SYDVKM. This CDR3 comprises 14 residues. Repertoires were generated with immunoSEQ multiplex PCR, while TCRdb's copy carries only in-frame clones and drops some. Among 28,000 or so clones listed, 86% were seen once. This related bone marrow graft donor gave peripheral blood on the day of marrow donation. The material sequenced was PBMCs. The source of this sequence is a man in his forties or fifties. This chain links TRBV28 with TRBJ1-5; D remains ambiguous. The CDR3 protein is CASVEGGGNQPQHF. In DNA, the CDR3 is TGTGCCAGCGTCGAGGGTGGGGGCAATCAGCCCCAGCATTTT.